The next 7 T cell receptor beta chains were all read from a single sample in a study of T and B cells in COVID-19 patients. From blood, about 230-500 ng of genomic DNA served as TRB template. BIOMED2 TRB-A/B primer pools were used in multiplex TRB PCR. TCRdb redid the calling of the multiplex PCR reads with MiXCR, one entry per CDR3 protein. The sample shows some 4,300 distinct CDR3 sequences, about 25% of them seen only once. The sample consisted of blood. The receptors derive from a human donor with active COVID-19.

By share, this clonotype counts as medium-sized. This chain links TRBV19 with TRBJ2-7; 10 bases map to TRBD2. J gave up 0 bases and V 5 bases, and 13 bases lay outside the gene matches. Germline V gene lookup returns CDR1 LNHDA and CDR2 SQIVND (reference sequence). This CDR3 region has 18 residues. In nucleotides, the CDR3 is TGTGCCAGTAGTGGGGGGAAGTTGGCTAGCGGGAGCTCCTACGAGCAGTACTTC. Protein: CASSGGKLASGSSYEQYF.

The chain carries TRBV7-2 and TRBJ1-2, with 7 bases matching TRBD1. CDR1 and CDR2 (germline): SGHTA, FQGNSA. The length of the CDR3 is 14 residues. The V and J ends lost 3 bases and 4 bases, in that order; junction bases with no gene match: 5. The CDR3 DNA reads TGTGCCAGCAGCTTCGGCAGGGGGACCTATGGCTACACCTTC. Translation gives CASSFGRGTYGYTF.

The chain is built from TRBV24-1 and TRBJ2-7, with D perhaps TRBD1 (5 bases). Germline CDR1 reads KGHDR; CDR2 reads SFDVKD. V was cut by 4 bases and J by 8 bases, with 14 bases left in between. This CDR3 region has 13 residues. The CDR3 region has the DNA TGTGCCACCAGTGAGTCAGGGTCCGAAAAGCAGTACTTC. Translation: CATSESGSEKQYF.

This clonotype was seen more than once but under ten times. V and J are TRBV5-1 and TRBJ2-3, with TRBD2 matching over 8 bases. Germline assignment: CDR1 SGHRS and CDR2 YFSETQ. This CDR3 contains 14 residues. V was pared by 5 bases and J by 5 bases, with 7 bases of the junction left unmatched. CDR3 sequence (DNA): TGCGCCAGCAGGTCGGGAGGGCCAGGAGATACGCAGTATTTT. Amino acids: CASRSGGPGDTQYF.

The rearrangement links TRBV12-5 to TRBJ2-1; TRBD2 aligns across 9 bases. The CDR3 consists of 16 residues. Germline V gene data show CDR1 as LGHNT and CDR2 as FRNRAP. The junction had 8 bases not matched to a gene; V was cut back by 4 bases and J by 4 bases. The CDR3 reads CASGSLGGRAYNEQFF. For the CDR3, the DNA is TGTGCTAGTGGTTCTCTAGGCGGGAGGGCTTACAATGAGCAGTTCTTC.

This chain's CDR3 is CASSLRPWDWDEQYF. The CDR3 bases are TGTGCCAGCAGCTTAAGGCCCTGGGATTGGGACGAGCAGTACTTC. This rearrangement joins TRBV7-2 to TRBJ2-7; D is undetermined. The CDR3 extends over 15 amino acids. Germline V gene lookup returns CDR1 SGHTA and CDR2 FQGNSA. Trimming took off 2 bases at V and 5 bases at J, with 16 bases between the two ends.

In its sample, this clonotype is medium-sized. CDR3 sequence reads: CASSRITTAGHFWSEQYF. CDR3 DNA sequence: TGTGCCAGCAGCCGGATTACTACCGCCGGGCACTTTTGGTCCGAGCAGTACTTC. The chain uses TRBV5-5 and TRBJ2-7; no clear D. This CDR3 has 18 amino acids. With 4 bases removed from V and 6 bases from J, the gap between germline ends came to 29 bases. CDR1 SGHKS and CDR2 YYEKEE come from the germline V gene (reference sequence).